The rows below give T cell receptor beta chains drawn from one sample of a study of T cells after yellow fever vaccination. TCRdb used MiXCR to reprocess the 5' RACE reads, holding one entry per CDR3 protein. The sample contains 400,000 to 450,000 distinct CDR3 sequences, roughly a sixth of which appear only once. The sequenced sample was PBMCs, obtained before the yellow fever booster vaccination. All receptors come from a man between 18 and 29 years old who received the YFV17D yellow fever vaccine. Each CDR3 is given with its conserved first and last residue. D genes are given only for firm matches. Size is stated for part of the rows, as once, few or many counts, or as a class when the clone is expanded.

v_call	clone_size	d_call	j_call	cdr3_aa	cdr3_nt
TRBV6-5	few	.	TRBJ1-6	CATRTANSPLHF	TGTGCCACCCGGACAGCCAATTCACCCCTCCACTTT
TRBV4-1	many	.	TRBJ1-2	CASSRDPGNYGYTF	TGCGCCAGCAGCCGAGATCCGGGCAACTATGGCTACACCTTC
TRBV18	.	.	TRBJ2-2	CASSPIWTEELFF	TGTGCCAGCTCACCCATATGGACAGAGGAGCTGTTTTTT
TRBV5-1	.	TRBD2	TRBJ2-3	CASSLQAGALLDTDTQYF	TGCGCCAGCAGCTTGCAAGCGGGGGCCCTCCTAGACACAGATACGCAGTATTTT
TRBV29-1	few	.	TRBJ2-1	CSVEDWPRGEQFF	TGCAGCGTTGAAGACTGGCCGCGAGGTGAGCAGTTCTTC
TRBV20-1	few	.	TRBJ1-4	CSARPRTAEKLFF	TGCAGTGCTAGACCGAGGACAGCTGAAAAACTGTTTTTT
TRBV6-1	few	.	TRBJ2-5	CASSAGTQYF	TGTGCCAGCAGTGCCGGGACCCAGTACTTC
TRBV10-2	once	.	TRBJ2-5	CASSEDGFQETQYF	TGCGCCAGCAGTGAGGATGGATTCCAAGAGACCCAGTACTTC
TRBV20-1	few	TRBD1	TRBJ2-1	CSARTGGAYGEQFF	TGCAGTGCTAGGACAGGGGGCGCCTACGGTGAGCAGTTCTTC
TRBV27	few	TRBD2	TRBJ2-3	CASSSLGGSGAFADTQYF	TGTGCCAGCAGTTCCTTGGGGGGTAGCGGGGCCTTTGCCGATACGCAGTATTTT
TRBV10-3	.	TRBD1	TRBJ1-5	CAISGTGVDQPQHF	TGTGCCATCAGTGGGACAGGGGTAGATCAGCCCCAGCATTTT
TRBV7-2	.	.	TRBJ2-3	CASSSRGANTDTQYF	TGTGCCAGCAGCTCCCGGGGGGCAAACACAGATACGCAGTATTTT
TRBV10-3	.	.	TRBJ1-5	CAISEYGLASGSQPQHF	TGTGCCATCAGTGAGTATGGACTGGCATCGGGGAGTCAGCCCCAGCATTTT
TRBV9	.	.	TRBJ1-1	CASSGLLPNTEAFF	TGTGCCAGCAGCGGCCTATTGCCGAACACTGAAGCTTTCTTT
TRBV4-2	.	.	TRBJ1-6	CASSQGVGDSPLHF	TGTGCCAGCAGCCAAGGCGTCGGGGATTCACCCCTCCACTTT
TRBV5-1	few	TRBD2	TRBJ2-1	CASRPPGLAGNEQFF	TGCGCCAGCAGACCTCCGGGACTAGCGGGTAATGAGCAGTTCTTC
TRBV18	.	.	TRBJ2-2	CASSPLTPRAGPGELFF	TGTGCCAGCTCACCACTAACTCCAAGGGCAGGCCCCGGGGAGCTGTTTTTT
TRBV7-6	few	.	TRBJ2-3	CASSSQRGTHTQYF	TGTGCCAGCAGCTCCCAGCGAGGGACTCATACGCAGTATTTT